This TCR beta chain was captured by sequencing in a study of T-cell memory formation after mild COVID-19. This CDR3 comprises 14 residues. V lost 4 bases and J lost 5; bases outside the gene matches: 6. Germline loops: CDR1 SGHTA, CDR2 FQGNSA. The study's findings and limits: Contracting CD4+ clones lay largely in CM and EM, with CD8+ ones residing in EMRA.

Worth noting for this clonotype: The antigen is unknown.

TCRdb fed the 5' RACE reads into MiXCR, producing one record per CDR3 protein. The sample holds about 360,000 distinct CDR3 sequences, under 15% seen once. This clonotype was sampled from a man aged 18 to 29 who had mild COVID-19 (a few samples of this study predate the infection). Cell type and time point are not known. Sequencing was done on a sample of PBMCs or a T cell subset sorted from them (not recorded which). The chain is built from TRBV7-2 and TRBJ2-5, with TRBD1 identical over 8 bases. The CDR3 region is CASSSRTGLETQYF. The CDR3 bases are TGTGCCAGCAGCTCAAGGACAGGGCTGGAGACCCAGTACTTC. The full variable domain, in which reference TRBV7-2 and TRBJ2-5 provide the parts outside the CDR3, is GAGVSQSPSNKVTEKGKDVELRCDPISGHTALYWYRQSLGQGLEFLIYFQGNSAPDKSGLPSDRFSAERTGGSVSTLTIQRTQQEDSAVYLCASSSRTGLETQYFGPGTRLLVL.